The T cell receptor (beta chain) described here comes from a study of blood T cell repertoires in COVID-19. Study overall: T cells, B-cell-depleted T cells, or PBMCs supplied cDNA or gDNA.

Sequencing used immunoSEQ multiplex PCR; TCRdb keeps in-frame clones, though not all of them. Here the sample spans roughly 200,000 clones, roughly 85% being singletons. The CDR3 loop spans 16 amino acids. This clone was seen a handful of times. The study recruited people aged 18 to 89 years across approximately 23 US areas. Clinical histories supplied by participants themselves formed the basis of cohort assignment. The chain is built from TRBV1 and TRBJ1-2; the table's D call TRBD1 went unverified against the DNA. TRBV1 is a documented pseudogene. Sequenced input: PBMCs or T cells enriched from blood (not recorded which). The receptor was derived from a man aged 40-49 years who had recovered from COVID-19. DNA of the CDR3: TGCACCAGCAGCCGGTTCATATGGGGGCAGGGCTATGGCTACACCTTC. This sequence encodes CTSSRFIWGQGYGYTF.